Detailed here is one T cell receptor beta chain. Amplification of TCR beta CDR3 regions used RNA as the template. The HTBI primer set served for first-round RT-PCR of the TCR CDR3. TCRdb reprocessed the multiplex PCR reads with MiXCR, giving one entry per CDR3 protein. The table records a few hundred thousand distinct CDR3 sequences, just over 45% of them present only once. This sample is drawn from a study of T cells in Graves' hyperthyroidism and ophthalmopathy. Trimming cost V 0 bases and J 9 bases; bases outside gene matches: 5. From germline, CDR1 is LNHNV and CDR2 YYDKDF (reference sequence). The CDR3 extends over 15 amino acids.

The chain is built from TRBV15 and TRBJ2-1; 10 nucleotides line up with TRBD2. The source of this sequence is a woman aged 18-29 years with Graves' hyperthyroidism. Source material: peripheral blood or thyroid tissue (not recorded which). CDR3 in DNA: TGTGCCACCAGCAGAGAGAAGCGGGAGGGTCGTGAGCAGTTCTTC. As protein: CATSREKREGREQFF.